This paragraph covers one T cell receptor (beta chain) sequence. Its antigen remains unknown. Primers for the PCR totalled 60 Vbeta and 13 Jbeta. Measured with immunoSEQ multiplex PCR; TCRdb has only the in-frame clones, and not every one. The sample lists over 150,000 clones, approximately 80% occurring once. This specimen belongs to a study of cytomegalovirus exposure and HLA in healthy donors. Turning to the study itself: Counted in an early data release were tens of millions of unique TCRs from HLA-typed donors. Regarding the study as a whole: Cytomegalovirus association was assigned to some 160 TCR beta chains. After further analysis at a later stage, around 17,000 TCR beta sequences were associated with HLA alleles at 0.05 false discovery rate. A missense variant in DCLRE1C was later tied to TCR beta V- and J-gene trimming.

This clonotype was sampled from a girl aged 2 to 10 in good health and CMV-seropositive. The specimen sequenced was PBMCs.

The CDR3 DNA reads as TGCAGTGCTAGAATAAACACTGAAGCTTTCTTT. Protein product: CSARINTEAFF. This chain links TRBV20-1 with TRBJ1-1, with D unresolved. Germline-derived CDR1 and CDR2 are DFQATT and SNEGSKA (reference sequence). The CDR3 is 11 residues long. V was shortened by 2 bases and J by 2 bases, with 3 bases between the two germline ends.